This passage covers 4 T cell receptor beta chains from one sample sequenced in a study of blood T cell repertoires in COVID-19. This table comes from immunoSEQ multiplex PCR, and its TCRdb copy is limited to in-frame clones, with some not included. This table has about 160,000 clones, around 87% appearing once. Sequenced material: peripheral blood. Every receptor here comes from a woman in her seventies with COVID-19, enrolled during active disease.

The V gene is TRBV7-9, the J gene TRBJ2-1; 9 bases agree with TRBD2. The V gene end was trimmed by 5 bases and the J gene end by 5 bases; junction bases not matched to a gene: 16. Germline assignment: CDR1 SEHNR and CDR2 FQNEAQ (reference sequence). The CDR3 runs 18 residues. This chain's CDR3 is CASSRPLRAGGRNNEQFF. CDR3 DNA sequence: TGTGCCAGCAGCCGTCCTCTCCGGGCGGGGGGGCGCAACAATGAGCAGTTCTTC.

The CDR3 sequence: CASSIPGRATDTQYF. The CDR3 DNA is TGTGCCAGTAGTATCCCAGGGAGGGCGACAGATACGCAGTATTTT. This chain joins TRBV19 and TRBJ2-3, with 7 bases lining up with TRBD2. The germline V gene encodes CDR1 LNHDA and CDR2 SQIVND (reference sequence). The CDR3 sequence is 15 residues long. V was pared by 3 bases and J by 3 bases, with 6 bases of the junction left unmatched.

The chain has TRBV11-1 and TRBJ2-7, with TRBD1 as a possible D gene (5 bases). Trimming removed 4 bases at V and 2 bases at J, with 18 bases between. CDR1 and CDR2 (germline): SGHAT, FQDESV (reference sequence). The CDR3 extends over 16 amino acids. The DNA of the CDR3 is TGTGCCAGCAGCTCGTCAGGGCCTCTTAAAACCTACGAGCAGTACTTC. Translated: CASSSSGPLKTYEQYF.

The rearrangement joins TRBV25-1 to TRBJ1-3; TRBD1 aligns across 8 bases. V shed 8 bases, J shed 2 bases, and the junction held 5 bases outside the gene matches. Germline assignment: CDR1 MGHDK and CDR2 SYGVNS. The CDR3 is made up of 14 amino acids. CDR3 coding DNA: TGTGCCAGCGCCAAGACAGGGGCTGGAAACACCATATATTTT. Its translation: CASAKTGAGNTIYF.